This TCR beta chain derives from a study of PD-1 blockade in classical Hodgkin lymphoma. The table came from immunoSEQ multiplex PCR; TCRdb's copy has only in-frame clones and leaves some out. Of about 15,000 clones listed, about 89% are singletons. Trimming stripped 2 bases from V and 6 bases from J, with 5 bases between. Looked up from germline, CDR1 is SGHNT and CDR2 is YENEEA. The CDR3 is 12 residues long. Documented time point: newly diagnosed, previously untreated cHL patient sample. Magnetic negative selection of thawed PBMCs yielded the CD8+ T cells. Sequencing was done on a sample of CD8+ T cells from blood. The receptor was derived from a human donor with classical Hodgkin lymphoma. This rearrangement joins TRBV11-3 to TRBJ2-1; D is unresolved. This CDR3 is CASSLPGNEQFF. The CDR3 nucleotides read TGTGCCAGCAGCTTACCAGGCAATGAGCAGTTCTTC.